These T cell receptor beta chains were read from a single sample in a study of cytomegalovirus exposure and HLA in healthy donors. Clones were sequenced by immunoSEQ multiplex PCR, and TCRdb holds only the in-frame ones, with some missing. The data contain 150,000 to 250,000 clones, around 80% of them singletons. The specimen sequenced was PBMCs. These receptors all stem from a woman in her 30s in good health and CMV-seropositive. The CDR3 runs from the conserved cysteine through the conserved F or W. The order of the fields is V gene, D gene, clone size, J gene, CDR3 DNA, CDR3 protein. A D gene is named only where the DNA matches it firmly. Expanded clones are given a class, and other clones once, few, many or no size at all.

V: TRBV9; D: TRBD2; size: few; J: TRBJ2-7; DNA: TGTGCCAGCAGCGTAGGGGGGGGAAACCTCTACGAGCAGTACTTC; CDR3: CASSVGGGNLYEQYF
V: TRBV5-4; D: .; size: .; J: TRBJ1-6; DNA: TGTGCCAGCAGCTTCGGGTTGGAGAGCTCCTATAATTCACCCCTCCACTTT; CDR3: CASSFGLESSYNSPLHF
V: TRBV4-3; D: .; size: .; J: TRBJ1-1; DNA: TGCGCCAGCAGCCTAGAGTGGCGGAGGAACACTGAAGCTTTCTTT; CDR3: CASSLEWRRNTEAFF
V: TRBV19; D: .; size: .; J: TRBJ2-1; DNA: TGTGCTAGTAGTATAGTTGCGAGAGGCTCCTACAATGAGCAGTTCTTC; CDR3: CASSIVARGSYNEQFF
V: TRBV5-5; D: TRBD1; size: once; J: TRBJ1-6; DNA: TGTGCCAGCAGCTTGGGTCGGGACAGCTATTCACCCCTCCACTTT; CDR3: CASSLGRDSYSPLHF
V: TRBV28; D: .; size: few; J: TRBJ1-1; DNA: TGTGCCAGCAGCATAAATTCGGGACTCCAAGCTTTCTTT; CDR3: CASSINSGLQAFF
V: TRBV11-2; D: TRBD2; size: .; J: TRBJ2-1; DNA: TGTGCCAGCAGCTTAGACGGGACTAGCGGGGGGGCAGAGTTCTTC; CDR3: CASSLDGTSGGAEFF
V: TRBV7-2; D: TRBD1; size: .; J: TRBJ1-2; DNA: TGTGCCAGCAGCCCCCGGACAGGGAGGTATGGCTACACCTTC; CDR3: CASSPRTGRYGYTF
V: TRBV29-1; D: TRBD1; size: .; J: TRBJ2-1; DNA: TGCAGCGTCCTCATGGACAGGACCGACTTTAGCTCCTACAATGAGCAGTTCTTC; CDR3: CSVLMDRTDFSSYNEQFF
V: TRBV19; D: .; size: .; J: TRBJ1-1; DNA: TGTGCCAGTAGTATATCCAGGGTGGTTGAAGCTTTCTTT; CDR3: CASSISRVVEAFF
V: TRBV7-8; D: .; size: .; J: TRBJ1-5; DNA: TGTGCCAGCAGCAGGTCAGGGGCCCATAGCAATCAGCCCCAGCATTTT; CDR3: CASSRSGAHSNQPQHF
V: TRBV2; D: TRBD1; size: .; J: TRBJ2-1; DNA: TGTGCCAGCAAGGAGACAGGGGGTCACAATGAGCAGTTCTTC; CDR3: CASKETGGHNEQFF